This entry describes one TCR beta chain. This specimen comes from a study of CD8 T cells in Susac syndrome. The authors reverse transcribed roughly 0.5 to 1 ug RNA with random hexamers. The amplification used immunoSEQ multiplex PCR on TCR beta CDR3; it spanned 54 Vbeta and 13 Jbeta. TCRdb passed the immunoSEQ multiplex PCR reads through MiXCR, listing each CDR3 protein once. The sample lists about 71,000 distinct CDR3 sequences, 96% seen once, with approximately 0.11% in the top ten. The sequenced sample consisted of CD4+ T cells from PBMCs. This sequence originates from a human donor with multiple sclerosis.

CDR3 loop: CASSLDYLPGELFF. In nucleotides, the CDR3 is TGTGCCAGCAGCCTGGACTACCTCCCCGGGGAGCTGTTTTTT. The chain links TRBV3-1 to TRBJ2-2; a possible D gene is TRBD2 (6 bases). The CDR3 totals 14 residues. CDR1 is LGHDT, CDR2 YNNKEL, per germline (reference sequence). Deletions cut 4 bases from V and 6 bases from J, with 12 bases between.